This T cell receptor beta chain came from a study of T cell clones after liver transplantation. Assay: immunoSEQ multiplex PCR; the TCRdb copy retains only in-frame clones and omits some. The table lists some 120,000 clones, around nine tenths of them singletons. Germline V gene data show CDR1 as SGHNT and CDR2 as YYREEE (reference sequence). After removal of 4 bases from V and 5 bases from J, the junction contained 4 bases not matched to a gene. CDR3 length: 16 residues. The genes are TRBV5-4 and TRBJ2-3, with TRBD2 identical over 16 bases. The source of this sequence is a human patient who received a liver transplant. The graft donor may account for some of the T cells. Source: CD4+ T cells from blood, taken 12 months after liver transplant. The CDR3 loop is CASSRGTSGREDTQYF. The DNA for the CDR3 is TGTGCCAGCAGCCGGGGGACTAGCGGGAGGGAAGATACGCAGTATTTT.